The T cell receptor (beta chain) described here comes from a study of post-analysis software for immune sequencing data. As for the study in general: Relapsing-remitting, secondary progressive and progressive-relapsing multiple sclerosis courses were included. Study observations and caveats: A significant reduction in normalized Chao1 diversity was observed in multiple sclerosis patients versus controls. In patients, about five TRBV segments were more frequent than in controls, with TRBV5-6, TRBV5-1 and TRBV20-1 among them.

Regarding this clonotype: Its target is not known.

The CDR3 loop spans 15 amino acids. Germline V gene sequence: CDR1 SNHLY, CDR2 FYNNEI. V trimming: 8 bases; J trimming: 3 bases; junction bases outside the gene matches: 9. The TCR beta cDNA libraries carried unique molecular identifiers. TCRdb recomputed calls from the PCR reads with MiXCR, one row per CDR3 protein. The table lists roughly 870,000 distinct CDR3 sequences, roughly half of them singletons. J is TRBJ2-3 and V is TRBV2, with 9 bases matching TRBD1. This TCR was sampled from a girl aged 5 to 17 with multiple sclerosis. Sample: blood. CDR3: CASLQGQGFTDTQYF. For the CDR3, the DNA is TGTGCCAGCCTACAAGGACAGGGGTTTACAGATACGCAGTATTTT.